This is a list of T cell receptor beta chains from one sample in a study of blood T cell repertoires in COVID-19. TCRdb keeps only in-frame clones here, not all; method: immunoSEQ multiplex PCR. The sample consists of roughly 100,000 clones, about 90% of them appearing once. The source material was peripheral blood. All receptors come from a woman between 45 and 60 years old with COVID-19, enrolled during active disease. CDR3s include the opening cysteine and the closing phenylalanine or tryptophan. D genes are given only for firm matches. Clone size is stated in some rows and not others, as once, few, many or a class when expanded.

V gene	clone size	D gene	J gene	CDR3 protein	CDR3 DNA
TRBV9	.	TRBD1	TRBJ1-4	CASSVGTGNEKLFF	TGTGCCAGCAGCGTAGGGACAGGGAACGAAAAACTGTTTTTT
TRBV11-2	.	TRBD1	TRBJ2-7	CASSLDRWTGKGEQYF	TGTGCCAGCAGCTTAGATAGATGGACAGGGAAGGGCGAGCAGTACTTC
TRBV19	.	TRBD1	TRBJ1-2	CASTFPEGGNYGYTF	TGTGCCAGTACCTTCCCCGAAGGGGGCAACTATGGCTACACCTTC
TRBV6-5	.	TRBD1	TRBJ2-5	CASRLQGARETQYF	TGTGCCAGCAGGCTACAGGGGGCCCGGGAGACCCAGTACTTC
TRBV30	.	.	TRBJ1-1	CAWSVSGGKTEAFF	TGTGCCTGGAGTGTAAGTGGGGGGAAAACTGAAGCTTTCTTT
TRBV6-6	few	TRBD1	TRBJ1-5	CASSYSQGGQPQHF	TGTGCCAGCAGTTACTCGCAGGGGGGCCAGCCCCAGCATTTT
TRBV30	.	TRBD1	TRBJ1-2	CAWSRGTGGAF	TGTGCCTGGAGTCGAGGGACAGGGGGAGCCTTC
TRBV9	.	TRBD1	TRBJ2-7	CASSVGGTATYEQYF	TGTGCCAGCAGCGTAGGGGGGACAGCGACCTACGAGCAGTACTTC
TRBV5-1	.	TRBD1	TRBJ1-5	CASSPGQGVYQPQHF	TGCGCCAGCAGCCCGGGACAGGGGGTTTATCAGCCCCAGCATTTT
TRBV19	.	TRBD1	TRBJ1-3	CASRDSFYSSSGNTIYF	TGTGCCAGCCGGGACAGTTTTTATTCGAGCTCTGGAAACACCATATATTTT
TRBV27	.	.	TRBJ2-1	CASSLAGNEQFF	TGTGCCAGCAGTTTAGCGGGGAATGAGCAGTTCTTC
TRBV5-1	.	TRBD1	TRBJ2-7	CASSGGTGFSYEQYF	TGCGCCAGCAGCGGAGGGACAGGCTTCTCCTACGAGCAGTACTTC
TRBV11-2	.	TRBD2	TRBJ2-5	CANHGGSEVKTQYF	TGTGCCAACCACGGGGGGTCAGAGGTGAAGACCCAGTACTTC
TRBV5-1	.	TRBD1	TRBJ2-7	CASSETGTYEQYF	TGCGCCAGCAGCGAGACAGGGACCTACGAGCAGTACTTC
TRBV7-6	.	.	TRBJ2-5	CASKNHQGETQYF	TGTGCCAGCAAAAACCATCAGGGTGAGACCCAGTACTTC
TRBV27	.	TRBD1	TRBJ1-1	CASSLDRDITEAFF	TGTGCCAGCAGTCTGGACAGGGATATCACTGAAGCTTTCTTT
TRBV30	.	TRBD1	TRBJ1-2	CAWNRDSHNYGYTF	TGTGCCTGGAACAGGGACAGTCATAACTATGGCTACACCTTC
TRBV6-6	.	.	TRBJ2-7	CASSRAGKTYEQYF	TGTGCCAGCAGCCGGGCCGGGAAAACCTACGAGCAGTACTTC
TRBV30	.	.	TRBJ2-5	CAWSGGLAIETQYF	TGTGCCTGGAGTGGTGGGCTAGCGATAGAGACCCAGTACTTC
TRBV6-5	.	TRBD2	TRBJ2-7	CASSRLAGLPYEQYF	TGTGCCAGCAGTAGACTAGCGGGTTTACCCTACGAGCAGTACTTC
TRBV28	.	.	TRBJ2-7	CASSYLRGRLSSYEQYF	TGTGCCAGCAGTTATTTGCGGGGGCGACTAAGCTCCTACGAGCAGTACTTC
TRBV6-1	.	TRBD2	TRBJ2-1	CASSDGGGLNEQFF	TGTGCCAGCAGTGACGGGGGGGGCCTCAATGAGCAGTTCTTC
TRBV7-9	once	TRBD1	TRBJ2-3	CASIYPPGQGTDTQYF	TGTGCCAGCATTTATCCCCCGGGACAGGGCACAGATACGCAGTATTTT
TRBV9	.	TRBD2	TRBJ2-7	CASSQAARGETYEQYF	TGTGCCAGCAGCCAAGCGGCCCGGGGGGAAACCTACGAGCAGTACTTC
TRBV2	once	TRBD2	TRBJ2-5	CASSAPPGGQGTQYF	TGTGCCAGCAGTGCCCCACCGGGGGGTCAGGGGACCCAGTACTTC
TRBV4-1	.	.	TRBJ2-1	CASSQDHVAREQFF	TGCGCCAGCAGCCAAGATCACGTAGCGCGGGAGCAGTTCTTC
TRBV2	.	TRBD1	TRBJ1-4	CASSARDRGTNEKLFF	TGTGCCAGCAGTGCCCGGGACAGGGGAACTAATGAAAAACTGTTTTTT
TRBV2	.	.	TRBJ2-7	CASVQGSYEQYF	TGTGCCAGCGTCCAGGGGTCCTACGAGCAGTACTTC
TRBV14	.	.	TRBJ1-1	CASSPIWRTEAFF	TGTGCCAGCAGCCCAATTTGGCGGACTGAAGCTTTCTTT
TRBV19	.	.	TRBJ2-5	CASSIHQTQYF	TGTGCCAGTAGTATTCATCAGACCCAGTACTTC
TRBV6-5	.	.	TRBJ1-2	CASSSGQANYGYTF	TGTGCCAGCAGTTCAGGGCAAGCTAACTATGGCTACACCTTC
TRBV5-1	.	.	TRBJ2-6	CASSLDTRFSGANVLTF	TGCGCCAGCAGCTTGGATACGAGGTTCTCTGGGGCCAACGTCCTGACTTTC
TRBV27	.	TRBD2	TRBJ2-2	CASSSIGTSTGELFF	TGTGCCAGCAGTTCTATAGGGACTAGCACCGGGGAGCTGTTTTTT
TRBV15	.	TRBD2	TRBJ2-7	CAIGAGSSYEQYF	TGTGCCATCGGAGCGGGGAGCTCCTACGAGCAGTACTTC
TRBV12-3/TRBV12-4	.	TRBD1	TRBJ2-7	CASTPTGDEQYF	TGTGCCAGCACTCCTACAGGGGACGAGCAGTACTTC
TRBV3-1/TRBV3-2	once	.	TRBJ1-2	CASSQDRMSTGREGGYTF	TGTGCCAGCAGCCAAGATCGGATGAGTACAGGGAGGGAAGGCGGCTACACCTTC
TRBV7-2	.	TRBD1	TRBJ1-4	CASSLGTGPRGEKLFF	TGTGCCAGCAGCTTGGGGACAGGGCCGAGGGGGGAAAAACTGTTTTTT
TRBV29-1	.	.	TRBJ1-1	CSVEGGAVEAFF	TGCAGCGTTGAGGGGGGGGCCGTTGAAGCTTTCTTT
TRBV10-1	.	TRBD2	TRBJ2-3	CASSEIPWGGDTDTQYF	TGCGCCAGCAGTGAGATCCCGTGGGGGGGGGATACAGATACGCAGTATTTT